This TCR beta chain originates from a study of response to subunit inactivated influenza vaccine (dated by TCRdb to about 2018). Describing the broader study: The study used deep quantitative T cell receptor repertoire profiling to track responses to a trivalent subunit inactivated influenza vaccine. The paper as a whole reports these results and caveats: The authors proposed that each seasonal influenza vaccination may bring in only a limited number of new T cells.

Library method: RT-PCR. For sequencing, an Illumina HiSeq 2500 was employed. The public reads were run again by TCRdb, first through fastp at Q25 and then through MiXCR, and only productive beta chains were kept. Every distinct CDR3 protein forms one entry, paired with its most common genes and DNA. Counted in this sample were roughly 500,000 distinct CDR3 sequences; 20% to 25% of them appeared once. Of the sample, 2.5% to 3% falls within the top ten clones. This clonotype has a count of ten or more. The target of this receptor is not known. Base qualities are missing; no much larger clone stands one base away. These same data were also listed under a study on T cells expressing NK-cell markers. In that second paper, the authors write: TCR beta cDNA libraries were prepared using 5'RACE template switching, which introduced a universal primer site and unique molecular identifiers. In sorted CD3+CD56+NKG2C+, CD3+CD56+NKG2C- and CD3+CD56-NKG2C+ T-cell subsets from about eight donors, TCR beta-chain repertoires were profiled. Among the eight sequenced donors, seven were HCMV-seropositive and one was HCMV-seronegative. To restrict sorting to alphabetaTCR-expressing T cells, an anti-gammadeltaTCR antibody was added in several experiments. In six donors, the dominant CD3+CD56+NKG2C+ clonotypes were among the top 10 CD8+ clonotypes and accounted for about 1.0-7.5% of CD8+ T cells. Those dominant clonotypes were again the most abundant among CD3+CD56-NKG2C+ cells in several donors, at about 28.3-60.1%. It remained unclear whether the expanded NKG2C-expressing T cell clones were specific for HCMV antigens. The eight sequenced donors were randomly selected healthy volunteers, three men and five women. A commercial ELISA kit detecting HCMV-specific IgG in serum was used to determine HCMV serostatus. Peripheral blood mononuclear cells were isolated from blood by Ficoll density gradient centrifugation. Magnetic immunoseparation with Miltenyi isolation kits was used to isolate CD4+ and CD8+ T cells from PBMC. cDNA synthesis was primed from the TCR beta constant segment, followed by two successive PCR amplification steps. Illumina HiSeq 2000/2500, MiSeq or NextSeq was used to sequence libraries as 2 x 150 bp reads. MIGEC was used to demultiplex reads and group reads by UMI, and MiTCR was used to assemble and quantify clonotypes. To remove erroneous sequences, TCR cDNA sequences were retained only when supported by two or more reads. The tcR package was used for downstream repertoire analysis, and clonotypes were matched across fractions by CDR3 nucleotide sequence plus V segment. VDJmatch was used to annotate antigen specificity against VDJdb, with one amino acid substitution in CDR3 permitted.

The TCR sequence derives from a man aged 50 to 59 who received an inactivated influenza vaccine. Donor details come from another sample of the same person, matched by shared clones. The source was CD4+ T cells sorted from PBMCs, collected about 13 days after vaccination.

The DNA is as follows: TGTGCCAGCAGCCATGGAGGCACAGATACGCAGTATTTT. It translates as CASSHGGTDTQYF. This sequence uses TRBV7-2 and TRBJ2-3; the D gene is not confidently resolved. CDR1 and CDR2, per the germline V gene, are SGHTA and FQGNSA. Spanning cysteine to phenylalanine, the CDR3 consists of 13 amino acids. The entry retains the CDR3 DNA only, 39 bases that are in frame from base 1. A distance of 7 bases separates the germline ends of V and J, which lose 5 bases and 1 base respectively. The full variable domain, with segments outside the CDR3 supplied by the reference TRBV7-2 and TRBJ2-3 proteins, appears as GAGVSQSPSNKVTEKGKDVELRCDPISGHTALYWYRQSLGQGLEFLIYFQGNSAPDKSGLPSDRFSAERTGGSVSTLTIQRTQQEDSAVYLCASSHGGTDTQYFGPGTRLTVL.